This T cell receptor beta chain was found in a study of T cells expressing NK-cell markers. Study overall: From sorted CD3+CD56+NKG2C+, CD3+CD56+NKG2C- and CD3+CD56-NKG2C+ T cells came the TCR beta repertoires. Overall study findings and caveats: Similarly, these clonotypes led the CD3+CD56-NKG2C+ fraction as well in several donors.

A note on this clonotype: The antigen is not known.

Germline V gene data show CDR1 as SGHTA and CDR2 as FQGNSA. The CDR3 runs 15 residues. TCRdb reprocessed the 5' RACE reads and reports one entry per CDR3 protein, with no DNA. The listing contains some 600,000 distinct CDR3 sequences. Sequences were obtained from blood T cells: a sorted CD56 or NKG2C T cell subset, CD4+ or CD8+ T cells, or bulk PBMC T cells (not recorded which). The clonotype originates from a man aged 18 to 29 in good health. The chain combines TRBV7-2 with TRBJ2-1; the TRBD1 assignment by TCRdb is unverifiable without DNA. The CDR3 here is CASSWPGQEGNEQFF.